The 15 T cell receptor beta chains presented below share a single source sample, sequenced in a study of Graves' ophthalmopathy and Graves' hyperthyroidism (dated by TCRdb to 2017 to 2018). Data came from an Illumina HiSeq 2000. TCR beta CDR3 regions were amplified from RNA transcripts for repertoire sequencing. A first-round RT-PCR used HTBI primers with the Qiagen OneStep RT-PCR kit, followed by a second-round multiplex PCR, size selection and purification. The public reads were quality trimmed at Q25 with fastp and then assembled into clones with MiXCR by TCRdb, keeping productive beta chains. Rows matching on CDR3 protein sequence are summarized as one entry with the most common DNA and genes. Within this sample are over a million distinct CDR3 sequences, with about 36% of them counted one time only. The ten largest clones take up around 10% of the sample. The sample comprised peripheral blood or thyroid tissue (not recorded which). All receptors come from an adult man with Graves' hyperthyroidism.

V is TRBV6-5 and J is TRBJ2-2, with 8 positions matching TRBD2. CDR1 is MNHEY and CDR2 is SVGAGI in the germline V gene. The CDR3 loop spans 16 amino acids. After removal of 10 bases from V and 4 bases from J, the junction contained 14 bases not matched to a gene. In nucleotides, the CDR3 is TGTGCCACACTAAGGGTCCGGGGGGGCCCCACCGGGGAGCTGTTTTTT. Translation: CATLRVRGGPTGELFF.

This clonotype was seen ten or more times. This rearrangement joins TRBV7-9 to TRBJ2-5, with D uncertain. Germline V gene lookup returns CDR1 SEHNR and CDR2 FQNEAQ (reference sequence). The CDR3 contains 16 residues. Trimming cost V 0 bases and J 0 bases, with 11 bases left between them. The DNA of the CDR3 is TGTGCCAGCAGCTTAGCTAGAAACACGTACCAAGAGACCCAGTACTTC. Its translation is CASSLARNTYQETQYF.

This rearrangement joins TRBV6-6 to TRBJ1-6, with D uncertain. Germline CDR1 MNHNY, CDR2 SVGAGI (reference sequence). The CDR3 has 12 residues. V was shortened by 6 bases and J by 8 bases, with 8 bases between the two germline ends. The CDR3 nucleotides read TGTGCCAGCAGCCCGGACTATTCACCCCTCCACTTT. This encodes CASSPDYSPLHF.

This rearrangement joins TRBV7-8 to TRBJ2-7; TRBD1 matches 10 bases. CDR3 length: 14 residues. Per the germline V gene, CDR1 is SGHVS and CDR2 is FQNEAQ. Trimming took 3 bases from V and 6 from J; bases not matched to a gene: 5. CDR3: CASSFDRGRSEQYF. CDR3 bases: TGTGCCAGCAGCTTCGACAGGGGGCGTTCCGAGCAGTACTTC.

This clonotype was recorded at least ten times. The chain employs TRBV7-2 and TRBJ2-2; D gene unclear. Germline values: CDR1 SGHTA, CDR2 FQGNSA. This CDR3 has 14 amino acids. V was clipped by 5 bases and J by 7 bases, with 14 bases between them. For the CDR3, the DNA is TGTGCCAGCAGCCTAGAAGGGATAAGCGGGGAGCTGTTTTTT. Protein sequence: CASSLEGISGELFF. The variable domain in full, completed from reference TRBV7-2 and TRBJ2-2, reads GAGVSQSPSNKVTEKGKDVELRCDPISGHTALYWYRQSLGQGLEFLIYFQGNSAPDKSGLPSDRFSAERTGGSVSTLTIQRTQQEDSAVYLCASSLEGISGELFFGEGSRLTVL.

The V gene is TRBV7-9, the J gene TRBJ1-5; tentatively, D is TRBD1 (6 bases). V dropped 5 bases and J dropped 2 bases, with 22 bases sitting between them. Germline V gene sequence: CDR1 SEHNR, CDR2 FQNEAQ (reference sequence). This CDR3 is built from 18 residues. CDR3 DNA sequence: TGTGCCAGCAGCCAGACACTGGGGGCACGGGTAGGCAATCAGCCCCAGCATTTT. Translated: CASSQTLGARVGNQPQHF.

V gene TRBV2 combines with J gene TRBJ2-3, with 7 bases fitting TRBD2. V lost 5 bases and J lost 1; bases outside the gene matches: 12. Per germline, CDR1 SNHLY and CDR2 FYNNEI. This CDR3 has 17 amino acids. In DNA, the CDR3 is TGTGCCAGCAGTCCTGGGGGGGGGACTTCCCGCACAGATACGCAGTATTTT. This gives the protein CASSPGGGTSRTDTQYF.

This clonotype was recorded a few times. The chain couples TRBV7-2 to TRBJ2-5, with TRBD2 matching 16 bases. The V segment lost 5 bases and the J segment 1 base; nucleotides outside the gene matches: 4. This CDR3 spans 17 amino acids. In germline, CDR1 is SGHTA, CDR2 FQGNSA. The DNA for the CDR3 is TGTGCCAGCAGCCCGGGACTAGCGGGGGGGAGCCAAGAGACCCAGTACTTC. The encoded protein is CASSPGLAGGSQETQYF.

This sequence joins TRBV19 and TRBJ2-7; 9 bases align to TRBD1. With 6 bases clipped from V and 7 bases from J, the junction kept 7 bases outside the gene matches. Germline assignment: CDR1 LNHDA and CDR2 SQIVND (reference sequence). The CDR3 has 13 amino acids. The CDR3 sequence: CASRRQGDWEQYF. CDR3 sequence (DNA): TGTGCCAGTAGAAGACAGGGGGACTGGGAGCAGTACTTC.

This clonotype was counted ten times or more. V gene TRBV28 combines with J gene TRBJ1-5, with D uncertain. This CDR3 spans 16 amino acids. V dropped 2 bases and J dropped 5 bases, with 16 bases sitting between them. CDR1 is MDHEN and CDR2 is SYDVKM in the germline V gene. The CDR3 coding sequence is TGTGCCAGCAGTTTAGGCGGGCGCGGACCGGATCAGCCCCAGCATTTT. It translates to CASSLGGRGPDQPQHF.

This chain joins TRBV4-2 and TRBJ2-7, with D hard to call. The CDR3 loop spans 15 amino acids. The V gene's germline CDR1 is LGHNA and CDR2 YNFKEQ. Deletions cut 6 bases from V and 2 bases from J, with 17 bases between. The CDR3 DNA reads as TGTGCCAGCAGTACACCGGGTCTTAATACCTACGAGCAGTACTTC. Translating gives CASSTPGLNTYEQYF.

V usage is TRBV6-6 and J usage is TRBJ1-1; a possible D gene is TRBD1 (6 bases). Germline assignment: CDR1 MNHNY and CDR2 SVGAGI (reference sequence). This CDR3 comprises 14 residues. V dropped 6 bases and J dropped 6 bases, with 17 bases sitting between them. This CDR3 reads CASSLGARRPEAFF. CDR3 DNA sequence: TGTGCCAGCAGCCTGGGGGCGCGGCGCCCTGAAGCTTTCTTT.

The gene calls are TRBV7-2 and TRBJ1-5, with no clear D. The germline gives CDR1 SGHTA, CDR2 FQGNSA. The CDR3 has 15 amino acids. The V end was cut by 5 bases, the J end by 6 bases, with 17 bases between. The CDR3 region is CASSQDRAPSQPQHF. CDR3 bases: TGTGCCAGCAGCCAAGACCGGGCGCCTAGTCAGCCCCAGCATTTT.

V gene TRBV5-4 combines with J gene TRBJ2-5; D remains ambiguous. The germline gives CDR1 SGHNT, CDR2 YYREEE (reference sequence). V was trimmed by 3 bases and J by 7 bases, leaving 7 bases between them. The CDR3 loop spans 11 amino acids. Here the CDR3 reads CASSYAGTQYF. The CDR3 nucleotides read TGTGCCAGCAGCTACGCCGGGACCCAGTACTTC. The entire variable domain, with the rest obtained from reference TRBV5-4 and TRBJ2-5, is as follows: ETGVTQSPTHLIKTRGQQVTLRCSSQSGHNTVSWYQQALGQGPQFIFQYYREEENGRGNFPPRFSGLQFPNYSSELNVNALELDDSALYLCASSYAGTQYFGPGTRLLVL.

This chain connects TRBV4-2 to TRBJ2-5; 8 bases align to TRBD2. The J call is doubtful: the DNA matches TRBJ2-1 better. The CDR3 loop spans 14 amino acids. Germline V gives CDR1 LGHNA, CDR2 YNFKEQ. CDR3 DNA sequence: TGTGCCAGCAGCCAACGCCGGGAGGGGGGTGAGCAGTTCTTC. Protein sequence: CASSQRREGGEQFF.